The present TCR beta chain was sequenced within a study of blood T cell repertoires in COVID-19. Background on the study: In each case, the material was cDNA or gDNA derived from T cells, B-cell-depleted T cells, or PBMCs.

The method was immunoSEQ multiplex PCR; TCRdb's version includes in-frame clones alone and lacks a portion of them. This table holds some 66,000 clones, about 86% found once. Per the germline V gene, CDR1 is SGHTA and CDR2 is FQGNSA. Trimming at V came to 0 bases and at J to 2 bases, leaving 3 bases not matched to a gene. CDR3 size: 15 residues. J is TRBJ1-2 and V is TRBV7-2; 7 nucleotides agree with TRBD1. Sequencing input: peripheral blood. This receptor was obtained from a man aged 50 to 59 with active COVID-19. DNA of the CDR3: TGTGCCAGCAGCTTAGCCTCGACAGGGAACTATGGCTACACCTTC. It yields the protein CASSLASTGNYGYTF. Filled out from reference TRBV7-2 and TRBJ1-2, the complete variable domain reads GAGVSQSPSNKVTEKGKDVELRCDPISGHTALYWYRQSLGQGLEFLIYFQGNSAPDKSGLPSDRFSAERTGGSVSTLTIQRTQQEDSAVYLCASSLASTGNYGYTFGSGTRLTVV.